This T cell receptor (beta chain) was sequenced during a study of blood T cell repertoires in COVID-19. Sequencing used immunoSEQ multiplex PCR; TCRdb keeps in-frame clones, though not all of them. The sample comprises roughly 300,000 clones, roughly 85% of which are singletons, and about 6% rests with the top ten. This clone was seen a handful of times. Germline CDR1 and CDR2: SGHVS and FNYEAQ. The CDR3 is made up of 17 amino acids. V dropped 0 bases and J dropped 0 bases, with 14 bases sitting between them. Sample: PBMCs or T cells enriched from blood (not recorded which). This clonotype was sampled from a woman aged 25 to 39 who had recovered from COVID-19. V and J are TRBV7-6 and TRBJ1-2; TRBD1 might be the D (6 bases). The CDR3 loop is CASSLAGGQGTNYGYTF. In nucleotides, the CDR3 is TGTGCCAGCAGCTTAGCGGGCGGGCAGGGGACTAACTATGGCTACACCTTC.